This T cell receptor beta chain was retrieved from a study of early T cells in non-severe SARS-CoV-2 infection. Background on the study: Sequencing used unsorted whole-blood bulk RNA, so chains lack pairing.

Germline V gene lookup returns CDR1 DFQATT and CDR2 SNEGSKA (reference sequence). V dropped 5 bases and J dropped 3; count of bases not matched to a gene: 6. The CDR3 sequence is 13 residues long. This clonotype was seen many times. Its target is unknown. Researchers attached unique molecular identifiers to individual cDNA molecules. TCRdb reprocessed the 5' RACE reads via MiXCR and lists one record per CDR3 protein. The sample includes about 58,000 distinct CDR3 sequences, approximately 12% of them seen just once. Findings and caveats of the study: CD4 and private specificities were missed by VDJdb matching, which favored anti-spike CD8 responses.

This TCR derives from an adult who was a healthcare worker with PCR-confirmed SARS-CoV-2 infection or an uninfected control (not recorded which). V and J are TRBV20-1 and TRBJ2-5; 7 nucleotides match TRBD1. The sequencing input was whole blood. The chain's CDR3 is CSARDSQKETQYF. The CDR3 DNA sequence: TGCAGTGCTCGGGACAGCCAAAAAGAGACCCAGTACTTC.